The next 3 T cell receptor beta chains were all read from a single sample in a study of T cells in narcolepsy. Assay: immunoSEQ multiplex PCR; the TCRdb copy retains only in-frame clones and omits some. The sample contains about 32,000 clones, roughly 80% of which appear only once. The specimen sequenced was memory (CD45RA-) CD4+ T cells from blood. These receptors were obtained from a human donor in good health.

This chain connects TRBV11-2 to TRBJ1-3; tentative D call: TRBD1 (6 bases). The length of the CDR3 is 14 residues. The V and J ends lost 1 base and 8 bases respectively, with 12 bases between them. Germline CDR1 and CDR2: SGHAT and FQNNGV. DNA of the CDR3: TGTGCCAGCAGCTTAGCGCTCCAGGGGCACACCATATATTTT. The encoded protein is CASSLALQGHTIYF. Full variable domain (remainder filled in from reference TRBV11-2 and TRBJ1-3): EAGVAQSPRYKIIEKRQSVAFWCNPISGHATLYWYQQILGQGPKLLIQFQNNGVVDDSQLPKDRFSAERLKGVDSTLKIQPAKLEDSAVYLCASSLALQGHTIYFGEGSWLTVV.

V usage is TRBV7-9 and J usage is TRBJ2-5, with 10 nucleotides matching TRBD2. Unmatched junction bases numbered 5, after V lost 5 bases and J lost 5 bases. This CDR3 has 14 residues. CDR1 and CDR2 from the germline V gene are SEHNR and FQNEAQ (reference sequence). The DNA of the CDR3 is TGTGCCAGCAGCCCTAGCGGGGGTACGGAGACCCAGTACTTC. As protein: CASSPSGGTETQYF.

The chain links TRBV28 to TRBJ2-5; 9 positions match TRBD2. The CDR3 is 14 amino acids. V lost 3 bases to trimming and J lost 4 bases; unmatched junction nucleotides: 3. Germline CDR1 MDHEN, CDR2 SYDVKM. CDR3 in DNA: TGTGCCAGCAGTTTGGCGGGGGGGCGAGAGACCCAGTACTTC. Its translation: CASSLAGGRETQYF.